This note documents a single T cell receptor beta chain sequence. In the same sample, other DNA sequences code for this CDR3. This specimen belongs to a study of shared clonotypes between healthy human individuals. Naivety among CD8 cells was defined by CD45RO negativity and positive CCR7 selection, thereby excluding terminally differentiated effector memory CD45RA+ cells. Assay used: immunoSEQ multiplex PCR; TCRdb lists only in-frame clones, some missing. Among 1.5 million to 2.5 million clones, about 95% were seen once, and the ten largest hold approximately 1%. The germline V gene has CDR1 MNHEY and CDR2 SVGAGI. The CDR3 has 11 amino acids.

The gene calls are TRBV6-5 and TRBJ1-2; D perhaps matches TRBD1 (6 bases). The source is a young man in good health. The sequenced sample consisted of naive CD8+ T cells sorted from blood. The CDR3 DNA follows: TGTGCGGCATCGGGGGGCCGGGGCTACACCTTC. Protein sequence: CAASGGRGYTF.